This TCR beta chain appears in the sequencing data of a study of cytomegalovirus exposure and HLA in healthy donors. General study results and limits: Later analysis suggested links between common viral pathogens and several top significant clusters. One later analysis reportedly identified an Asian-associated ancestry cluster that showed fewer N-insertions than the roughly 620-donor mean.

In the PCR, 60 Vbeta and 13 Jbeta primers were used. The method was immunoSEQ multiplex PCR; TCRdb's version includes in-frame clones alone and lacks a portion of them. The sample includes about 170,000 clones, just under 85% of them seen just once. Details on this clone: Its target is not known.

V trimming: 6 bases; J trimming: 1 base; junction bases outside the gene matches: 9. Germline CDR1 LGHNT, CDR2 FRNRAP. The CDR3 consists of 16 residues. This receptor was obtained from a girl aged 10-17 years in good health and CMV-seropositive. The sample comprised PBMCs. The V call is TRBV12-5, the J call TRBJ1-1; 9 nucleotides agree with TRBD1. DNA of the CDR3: TGTGCTAGTGGCTATGGGACAGGGAGAGGGAACACTGAAGCTTTCTTT. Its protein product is CASGYGTGRGNTEAFF.